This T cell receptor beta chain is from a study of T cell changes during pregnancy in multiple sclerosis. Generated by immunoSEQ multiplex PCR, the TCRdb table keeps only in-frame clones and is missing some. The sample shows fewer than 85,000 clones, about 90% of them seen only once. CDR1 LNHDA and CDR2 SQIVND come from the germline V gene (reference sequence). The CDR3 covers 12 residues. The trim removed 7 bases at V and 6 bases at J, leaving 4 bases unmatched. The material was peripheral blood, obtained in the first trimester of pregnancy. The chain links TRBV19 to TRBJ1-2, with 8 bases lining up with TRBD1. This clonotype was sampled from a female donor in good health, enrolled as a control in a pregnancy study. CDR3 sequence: CASISGGNGYTF. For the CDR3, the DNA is TGTGCCAGTATTTCAGGGGGCAATGGCTACACCTTC.